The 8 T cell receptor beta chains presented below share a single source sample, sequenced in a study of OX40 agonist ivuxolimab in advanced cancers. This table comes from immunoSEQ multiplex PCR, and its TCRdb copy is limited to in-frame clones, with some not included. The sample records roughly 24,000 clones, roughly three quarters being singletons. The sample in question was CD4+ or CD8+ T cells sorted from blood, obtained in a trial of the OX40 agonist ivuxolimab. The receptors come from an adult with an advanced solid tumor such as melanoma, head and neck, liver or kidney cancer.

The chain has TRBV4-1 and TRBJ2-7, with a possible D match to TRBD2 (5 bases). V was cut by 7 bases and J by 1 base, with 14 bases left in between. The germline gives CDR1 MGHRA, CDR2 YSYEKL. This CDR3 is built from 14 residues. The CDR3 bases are TGCGCCAGCAAATCGGCGGGTCCTTCCTACGAGCAGTACTTC. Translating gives CASKSAGPSYEQYF.

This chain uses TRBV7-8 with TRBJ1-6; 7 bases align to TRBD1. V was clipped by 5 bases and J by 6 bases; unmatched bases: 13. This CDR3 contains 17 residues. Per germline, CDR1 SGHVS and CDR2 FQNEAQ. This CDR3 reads CASSTHDREGSNSPLHF. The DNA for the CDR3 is TGTGCCAGCAGCACCCATGACAGGGAGGGAAGTAATTCACCCCTCCACTTT.

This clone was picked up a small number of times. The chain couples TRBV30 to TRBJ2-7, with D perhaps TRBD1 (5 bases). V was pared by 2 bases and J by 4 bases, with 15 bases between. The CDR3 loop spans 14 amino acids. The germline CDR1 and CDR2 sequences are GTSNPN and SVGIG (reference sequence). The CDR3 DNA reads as TGTGCCTGGAGTACACAGGAATCGCTTTACGAGCAGTACTTC. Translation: CAWSTQESLYEQYF.

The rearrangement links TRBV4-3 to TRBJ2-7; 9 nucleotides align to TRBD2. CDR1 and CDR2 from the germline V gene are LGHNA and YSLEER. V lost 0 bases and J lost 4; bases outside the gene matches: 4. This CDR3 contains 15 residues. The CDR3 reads CASSQDAAGGYEQYF. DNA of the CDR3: TGCGCCAGCAGCCAAGATGCTGCGGGAGGGTACGAGCAGTACTTC.

CDR3 residues: CASSQTTGALSGELFF. In nucleotides, the CDR3 is TGCGCCAGCAGCCAGACGACAGGGGCGTTGAGCGGGGAGCTGTTTTTT. This rearrangement joins TRBV4-1 to TRBJ2-2; 8 bases map to TRBD1. The junction had 10 bases not matched to a gene; V was cut back by 3 bases and J by 7 bases. Per the germline V gene, CDR1 is MGHRA and CDR2 is YSYEKL. This CDR3 spans 16 amino acids.

Written as DNA, the CDR3 is TGTGCCAGCAGCTCGCCCCTAGGGGCCCACGAGCAGTACTTC. Residues: CASSSPLGAHEQYF. The rearrangement uses TRBV7-8 and TRBJ2-7; tentative D call: TRBD1 (5 bases). CDR1 is SGHVS and CDR2 is FQNEAQ in the germline V gene. The CDR3 is 14 amino acids. V dropped 4 bases and J dropped 5 bases, with 15 bases sitting between them.

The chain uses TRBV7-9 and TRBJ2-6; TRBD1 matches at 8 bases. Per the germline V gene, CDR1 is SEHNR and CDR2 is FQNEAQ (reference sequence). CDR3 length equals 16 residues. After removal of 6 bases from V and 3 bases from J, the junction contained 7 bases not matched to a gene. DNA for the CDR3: TGTGCCAGCAGGCACACAGGGGGAGGTGGGGCCAACGTCCTGACTTTC. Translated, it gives CASRHTGGGGANVLTF.

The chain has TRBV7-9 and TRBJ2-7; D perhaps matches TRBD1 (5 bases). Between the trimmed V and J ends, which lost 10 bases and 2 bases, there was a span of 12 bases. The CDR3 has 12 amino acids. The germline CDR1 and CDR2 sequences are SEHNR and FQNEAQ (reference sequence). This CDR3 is CATRQLAYEQYF. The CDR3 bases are TGTGCCACCCGACAGCTGGCCTACGAGCAGTACTTC.